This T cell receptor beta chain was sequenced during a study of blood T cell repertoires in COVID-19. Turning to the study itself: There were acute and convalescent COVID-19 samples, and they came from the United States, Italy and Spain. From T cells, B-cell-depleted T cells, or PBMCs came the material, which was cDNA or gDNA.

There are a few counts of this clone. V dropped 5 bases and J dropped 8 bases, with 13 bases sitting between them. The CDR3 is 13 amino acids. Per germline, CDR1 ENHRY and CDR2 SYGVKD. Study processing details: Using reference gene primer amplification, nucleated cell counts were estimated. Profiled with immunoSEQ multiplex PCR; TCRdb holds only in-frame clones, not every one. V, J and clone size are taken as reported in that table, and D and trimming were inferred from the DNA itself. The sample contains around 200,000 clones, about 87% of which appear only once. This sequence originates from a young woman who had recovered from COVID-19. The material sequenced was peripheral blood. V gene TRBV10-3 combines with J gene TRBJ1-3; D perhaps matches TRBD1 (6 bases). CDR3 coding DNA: TGTGCCATCAGTCCCAGGGGCGGAGACACCATATATTTT. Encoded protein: CAISPRGGDTIYF.